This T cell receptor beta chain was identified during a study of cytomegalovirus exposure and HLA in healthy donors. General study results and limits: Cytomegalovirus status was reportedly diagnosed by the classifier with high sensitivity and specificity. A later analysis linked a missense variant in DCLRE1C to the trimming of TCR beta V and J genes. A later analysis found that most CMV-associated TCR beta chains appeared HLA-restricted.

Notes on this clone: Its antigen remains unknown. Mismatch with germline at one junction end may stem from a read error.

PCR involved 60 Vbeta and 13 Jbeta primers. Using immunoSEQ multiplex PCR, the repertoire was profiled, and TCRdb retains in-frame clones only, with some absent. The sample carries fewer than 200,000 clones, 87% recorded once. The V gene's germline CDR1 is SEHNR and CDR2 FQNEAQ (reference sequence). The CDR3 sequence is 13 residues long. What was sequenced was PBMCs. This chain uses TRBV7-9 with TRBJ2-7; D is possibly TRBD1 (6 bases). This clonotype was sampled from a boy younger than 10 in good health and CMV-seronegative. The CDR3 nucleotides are TGTTCCAGCAGTCAAGACAGGAACTACGAGCAGTACTTC. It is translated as CSSSQDRNYEQYF.